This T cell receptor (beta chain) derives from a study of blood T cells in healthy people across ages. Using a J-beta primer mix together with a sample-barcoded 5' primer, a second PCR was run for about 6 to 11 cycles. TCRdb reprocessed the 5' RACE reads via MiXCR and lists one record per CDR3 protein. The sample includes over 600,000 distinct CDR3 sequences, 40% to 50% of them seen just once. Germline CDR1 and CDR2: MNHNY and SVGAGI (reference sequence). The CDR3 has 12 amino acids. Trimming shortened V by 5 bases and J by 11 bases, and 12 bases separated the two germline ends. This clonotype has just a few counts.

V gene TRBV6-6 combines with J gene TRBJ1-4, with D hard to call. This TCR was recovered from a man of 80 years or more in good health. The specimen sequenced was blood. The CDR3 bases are TGTGCCAGCAGTCCGGACTATCGGAAACTGTTTTTT. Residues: CASSPDYRKLFF.